These T cell receptor beta chains were read from a single sample in a study of blood T cell repertoires in COVID-19. Only in-frame clones appear in the TCRdb table, and some are missing; sequencing was by immunoSEQ multiplex PCR. This sample carries around 130,000 clones, 75% to 90% of them seen once, and the ten largest clones take roughly 2.2%. Sequencing was carried out using PBMCs or T cells enriched from blood (not recorded which). The receptors derive from a woman aged 50 to 60 who had recovered from COVID-19. CDR3s include the opening cysteine and the closing phenylalanine or tryptophan. The D gene is left open where the match is weak.

d_gene	v_gene	j_gene	CDR3aa
.	TRBV2	TRBJ2-7	CASSREVYEQYF
.	TRBV3-1/TRBV3-2	TRBJ1-6	CASSQVTSSPLHF
.	TRBV4-3	TRBJ1-3	CASSQNPAGLSGNTIYF
TRBD1	TRBV7-8	TRBJ2-5	CASSRRGPETQYF
TRBD1	TRBV4-3	TRBJ2-7	CASSLTGREQYF
TRBD1	TRBV9	TRBJ2-3	CASSAGTGVARGTDTQYF
.	TRBV3-1/TRBV3-2	TRBJ1-2	CASSQDGRAGYGYTF
.	TRBV3-1/TRBV3-2	TRBJ1-2	CASSQIGMPGYTF
.	TRBV5-6	TRBJ1-2	CASSHGQRYGYTF
.	TRBV13	TRBJ2-7	CASSPTPGGTYEQYF
.	TRBV7-9	TRBJ1-3	CASSLVRDTGNTIYF
.	TRBV5-4	TRBJ1-5	CASSFRFWWGREDQPQHF
.	TRBV5-1	TRBJ2-7	CASSSGEHEQYF
.	TRBV6-5	TRBJ1-1	CASSYDSAGEAFF
TRBD1	TRBV6-5	TRBJ2-3	CASRYGTGNTDTQYF
TRBD2	TRBV5-1	TRBJ2-1	CASSLGLLAVSTYNEQFF
TRBD1	TRBV6-1	TRBJ1-5	CASSGPGTGGNQPQHF
.	TRBV18	TRBJ2-7	CASSPPAGLGSYEQYF
TRBD1	TRBV7-3	TRBJ1-2	CASSSEDRTTLLYGYTF
TRBD1	TRBV2	TRBJ1-1	CASSPGTGRNKAFF
TRBD1	TRBV6-5	TRBJ1-2	CASSYMDRDYGYTF
TRBD2	TRBV10-3	TRBJ2-3	CAISGSGGTDTQYF
TRBD1	TRBV5-1	TRBJ2-5	CASSYQGAWETQYF
TRBD1	TRBV27	TRBJ2-7	CASSLGTAASYEQYF
TRBD1	TRBV7-3	TRBJ1-1	CASSLTGQGNTEAFF
TRBD1	TRBV7-6	TRBJ1-3	CASSRTGGGSGNTIYF
.	TRBV7-9	TRBJ1-1	CASSPKLRAFF
.	TRBV5-1	TRBJ2-5	CASSLGRGGVQETQYF
.	TRBV9	TRBJ2-5	CASSVVASQETQYF
TRBD1	TRBV27	TRBJ2-7	CASSFLDRDEQYF
.	TRBV3-1/TRBV3-2	TRBJ1-2	CASSQVGRANYGYTF
TRBD1	TRBV6-5	TRBJ2-7	CASSTRTGDYEQYF
TRBD1	TRBV2	TRBJ2-7	CASKTGQGAYYEQYF
TRBD2	TRBV6-5	TRBJ2-1	CASRVAGVHYNEQFF
TRBD2	TRBV6-2/TRBV6-3	TRBJ2-7	CASSYRVTSGPYEQYF
.	TRBV6-1	TRBJ2-5	CASSENRVYRETQYF
.	TRBV6-4	TRBJ2-7	CASSDGAAGASYEQYF
.	TRBV11-2	TRBJ2-6	CASTPGINTGANVLTF
TRBD1	TRBV30	TRBJ1-1	CAWSWGQGMNTEAFF
.	TRBV10-1	TRBJ2-7	CASSESTGQRRYEQYF
.	TRBV18	TRBJ1-4	CASSPAVGRANEKLFF
TRBD1	TRBV4-3	TRBJ1-2	CASSPGQGSYYGYTF
.	TRBV7-2	TRBJ1-1	CASSLASSYGVTEAFF
.	TRBV5-4	TRBJ1-4	CASSLGRQTNEKLFF
.	TRBV5-1	TRBJ2-6	CASAGRPGANVLTF
TRBD1	TRBV9	TRBJ2-2	CASSASTGPTGELFF
.	TRBV7-9	TRBJ1-1	CASSLGLERNTEAFF
.	TRBV19	TRBJ1-3	CASSIRGTGNTIYF
TRBD2	TRBV14	TRBJ2-7	CASSQMGGESYEQYF
.	TRBV7-2	TRBJ2-5	CASSLAGGRRETQYF
.	TRBV19	TRBJ1-2	CASSTRMTVNYGYTF
TRBD1	TRBV3-1/TRBV3-2	TRBJ1-2	CASRPSRDRKAGYTF
TRBD2	TRBV7-9	TRBJ2-2	CASSLLLAGPTGELFF
.	TRBV5-1	TRBJ1-6	CASSLGDINEPLHF